These 25 T cell receptor beta chains were all obtained from the same sample, sequenced in a study of T cells in Graves' hyperthyroidism and ophthalmopathy. The CDR3 regions of TCR beta were amplified from RNA transcripts. An initial round of RT-PCR targeting the TCR CDR3 relied on the HTBI primer set. TCRdb reanalysed the multiplex PCR reads using MiXCR and keeps one entry per CDR3 protein. The sample yields roughly 700,000 distinct CDR3 sequences, approximately 36% seen once. The material sequenced was blood. Every receptor here comes from a woman aged 40 to 49 with Graves' hyperthyroidism.

The V and J genes are TRBV2 and TRBJ1-2, with TRBD1 matching over 8 bases. Trimming at V came to 2 bases and at J to 4 bases, leaving 3 bases not matched to a gene. Per the germline V gene, CDR1 is SNHLY and CDR2 is FYNNEI. The CDR3 is made up of 14 amino acids. CDR3 DNA: TGTGCCAGCAGTGAACAGGGGGCCAGCTATGGCTACACCTTC. Residues: CASSEQGASYGYTF.

The V and J genes are TRBV20-1 and TRBJ1-3; 7 bases fit TRBD1. The CDR3 is 15 amino acids. V trimming: 1 base; J trimming: 0 bases; junction bases outside the gene matches: 3. Looked up from germline, CDR1 is DFQATT and CDR2 is SNEGSKA (reference sequence). In DNA, the CDR3 is TGCAGTGCTAGAGCACCAGGGGGCTCTGGAAACACCATATATTTT. It encodes CSARAPGGSGNTIYF.

The chain links TRBV7-3 to TRBJ1-5; 7 bases are a match to TRBD1. With V trimmed by 5 bases and J by 6 bases, 10 bases remained unmatched. Germline V gene sequence: CDR1 SGHTA, CDR2 FQGTGA. The CDR3 contains 15 residues. This CDR3 is CASSHKTGDVQPQHF. The CDR3 DNA reads as TGTGCCAGCAGCCACAAAACAGGGGACGTTCAGCCCCAGCATTTT.

The V call is TRBV7-9, the J call TRBJ2-5, with 7 bases lining up with TRBD1. Germline V gene data show CDR1 as SEHNR and CDR2 as FQNEAQ (reference sequence). V was clipped by 5 bases and J by 2 bases; unmatched bases: 11. This CDR3 has 16 residues. CDR3 coding DNA: TGTGCCAGCAGCCTGCCCCCCTGGGACAGACAAGAGACCCAGTACTTC. It is translated as CASSLPPWDRQETQYF. Full variable domain (remainder filled in from reference TRBV7-9 and TRBJ2-5): DTGVSQNPRHKITKRGQNVTFRCDPISEHNRLYWYRQTLGQGPEFLTYFQNEAQLEKSRLLSDRFSAERPKGSFSTLEIQRTEQGDSAMYLCASSLPPWDRQETQYFGPGTRLLVL.

This clonotype was found many times. The J gene is TRBJ1-6, the V gene TRBV20-1; D unresolved. Per germline, CDR1 DFQATT and CDR2 SNEGSKA (reference sequence). The V end lost 3 bases, the J end lost 6 bases, and 6 bases lay between the germline ends. This CDR3 region has 12 residues. The CDR3 region is CSASGVNSPLHF. The CDR3, as DNA: TGCAGTGCTAGCGGGGTTAATTCACCCCTCCACTTT.

The gene calls are TRBV5-1 and TRBJ1-2, with D uncertain. CDR3 length: 13 amino acids. Germline V lookup: CDR1 SGHRS, CDR2 YFSETQ. With 4 bases removed from V and 6 bases from J, the gap between germline ends came to 13 bases. CDR3 protein: CASSPGGPNGYTF. The CDR3, as DNA: TGCGCCAGCAGCCCCGGTGGCCCCAATGGCTACACCTTC.

This clonotype has only a few counts. One junction end does not reproduce the germline sequence, and a read error may be involved. Here the CDR3 DNA reads TGTGCCAGCAGTGAAGCTGGACACTATGTGGAGACCCAGTACTTC. Translated, it gives CASSEAGHYVETQYF. The chain joins TRBV10-3 to TRBJ2-5, with a weak D call TRBD1 (5 bases). Germline-derived CDR1 and CDR2 are ENHRY and SYGVKD. The CDR3 covers 15 residues.

In its sample, this clonotype was seen many times. This chain connects TRBV2 to TRBJ1-1; perhaps TRBD1 as D (5 bases). The length of the CDR3 is 12 residues. Germline loops: CDR1 SNHLY, CDR2 FYNNEI. V lost 7 bases, J lost 1 base, and 7 bases lay in between. CDR3 loop: CASTQENTEAFF. In nucleotides, the CDR3 is TGTGCCAGCACACAGGAGAACACTGAAGCTTTCTTT.

This clonotype came up many times. The chain employs TRBV20-1 and TRBJ2-7; perhaps TRBD1 as D (6 bases). Trimming cost V 3 bases and J 2 bases, with 11 bases left between them. Germline V gene sequence: CDR1 DFQATT, CDR2 SNEGSKA (reference sequence). The CDR3 spans 13 residues. The chain's CDR3 is CSASGTNPYEQYF. The CDR3 DNA is TGCAGTGCTAGCGGGACAAACCCCTACGAGCAGTACTTC.

V is TRBV6-5 and J is TRBJ1-1; TRBD1 matches 9 bases. Germline V gives CDR1 MNHEY, CDR2 SVGAGI. The CDR3 consists of 17 residues. After removal of 3 bases from V and 1 base from J, the junction contained 9 bases not matched to a gene. CDR3 nucleotide sequence: TGTGCCAGCAGTTATTGGACAGGGGCCGGTGCGAACACTGAAGCTTTCTTT. Its translation is CASSYWTGAGANTEAFF.

In its sample, this clonotype was seen a few times. Being one base from a much bigger clone, this may be a read error. Because the CDR3's place on the DNA is in doubt, the DNA is left out and the CDR3 is given as listed by TCRdb. The chain couples TRBV29-1 to TRBJ1-2; TRBD1, the table's D call, lacks a check against the DNA. Germline-derived CDR1 and CDR2 are SQVTM and ANQGSEA. With termini counted, the CDR3 has 13 amino acids. This CDR3 reads CSVELQDGYGCTF.

This clonotype showed up just a few times. CDR3: CASSGRKLNYGYTF. The CDR3 region has the DNA TGTGCCAGCAGCGGGCGGAAGCTAAACTATGGCTACACCTTC. The J gene is TRBJ1-2, the V gene TRBV5-6; D unclear. V lost 4 bases, J lost 2 bases, and 12 bases lay in between. The V gene's germline CDR1 is SGHDT and CDR2 YYEEEE. This CDR3 region has 14 residues.

The CDR3 sequence is CAISVGGQGSPLHF. As DNA, the CDR3 is TGTGCCATCAGTGTGGGAGGGCAGGGTTCACCCCTCCACTTT. The rearrangement joins TRBV10-3 to TRBJ1-6; perhaps TRBD1 as D (5 bases). V was pared by 4 bases and J by 9 bases, with 13 bases between. CDR1 is ENHRY, CDR2 SYGVKD, per germline. The CDR3 loop spans 14 amino acids.

V is TRBV14 and J is TRBJ1-6; 11 bases are shared with TRBD1. CDR1 and CDR2 from the germline V gene are SGHDN and FVKESK. V lost 3 bases, J lost 9 bases, and 4 bases stayed unmatched. CDR3 length equals 15 residues. In nucleotides, the CDR3 is TGTGCCAGCAGCCATAGCGGGACAGGGGGTTCACCCCTCCACTTT. This sequence encodes CASSHSGTGGSPLHF.

The rearrangement joins TRBV20-1 to TRBJ1-1, with TRBD1 matching 7 bases. The CDR3 covers 12 residues. V shed 5 bases and J 6 bases; nucleotides not matched to a gene: 6. Germline values: CDR1 DFQATT, CDR2 SNEGSKA (reference sequence). This CDR3 is CSAGAQGAEAFF. CDR3 coding DNA: TGCAGTGCTGGTGCGCAGGGGGCTGAAGCTTTCTTT.

The genes are TRBV2 and TRBJ1-6; tentative D call: TRBD1 (5 bases). Trimming removed 4 bases at V and 0 bases at J, with 13 bases between. CDR3 length equals 17 residues. Looked up from germline, CDR1 is SNHLY and CDR2 is FYNNEI. The CDR3 region is CASSVPGRSSYNSPLHF. For the CDR3, the DNA is TGTGCCAGCAGTGTTCCAGGGCGAAGCTCCTATAATTCACCCCTCCACTTT.

This clonotype occurred once. The chain is built from TRBV29-1 and TRBJ1-2; tentatively, D is TRBD1 (5 bases). The length of the CDR3 is 11 residues. The germline CDR1 and CDR2 sequences are SQVTM and ANQGSEA. Trimming shortened V by 7 bases and J by 6 bases, and 12 bases separated the two germline ends. This CDR3 reads CSAAGSHGYTF. The CDR3 DNA reads as TGCAGCGCCGCAGGGTCACATGGCTACACCTTC.

The genes are TRBV7-2 and TRBJ1-1; D is perhaps TRBD1 (6 bases). V was clipped by 2 bases and J by 11 bases, with 12 bases between them. CDR3 size: 12 residues. Germline CDR1 and CDR2: SGHTA and FQGNSA. The CDR3 DNA is TGTGCCAGCAGCTTACGGGGACAATGGGCTTTCTTT. Translating it yields CASSLRGQWAFF.

This clonotype was seen many times. The rearrangement joins TRBV9 to TRBJ1-2; the match to TRBD1 covers 7 bases. V was pared by 0 bases and J by 7 bases, with 15 bases of the junction left unmatched. Per germline, CDR1 SGDLS and CDR2 YYNGEE. The CDR3 is made up of 17 amino acids. The CDR3 DNA reads as TGTGCCAGCAGCGTAGCGGACGGAGACAGGGAGATCCGTGGCTACACCTTC. Translating it yields CASSVADGDREIRGYTF.

This clonotype was picked up a small number of times. The rearrangement uses TRBV6-5 and TRBJ1-1, with D maybe TRBD1 (5 bases). The CDR3 runs to 13 residues. The V and J ends lost 4 bases and 3 bases respectively, with 9 bases between them. CDR1 is MNHEY, CDR2 SVGAGI, per germline. The CDR3 sequence: CASSSGGHTEAFF. CDR3 DNA: TGTGCCAGCAGTTCCGGGGGTCACACTGAAGCTTTCTTT.

The chain is built from TRBV11-2 and TRBJ2-7; 7 bases align to TRBD1. Trimming took 10 bases from V and 4 from J; bases not matched to a gene: 7. CDR1 and CDR2 from the germline V gene are SGHAT and FQNNGV. This CDR3 is built from 12 residues. The CDR3, as DNA: TGTGCCACCGGACAGGCGATTTACGAGCAGTACTTC. It is translated as CATGQAIYEQYF.

The chain employs TRBV19 and TRBJ1-5; tentatively, D is TRBD1 (6 bases). Trimming took off 8 bases at V and 0 bases at J, with 17 bases between the two ends. The CDR3 runs to 16 residues. CDR1 is LNHDA and CDR2 is SQIVND in the germline V gene (reference sequence). The CDR3 DNA reads TGTGCCAGTCGGGCGGAGGGACACTTTAGCAATCAGCCCCAGCATTTT. Residues: CASRAEGHFSNQPQHF. Based on the CDR3 plus reference TRBV19 and TRBJ1-5, the full variable domain is DGGITQSPKYLFRKEGQNVTLSCEQNLNHDAMYWYRQDPGQGLRLIYYSQIVNDFQKGDIAEGYSVSREKKESFPLTVTSAQKNPTAFYLCASRAEGHFSNQPQHFGDGTRLSIL.

This chain joins TRBV5-1 and TRBJ1-3; 7 bases are shared with TRBD1. With 4 bases clipped from V and 5 bases from J, the junction kept 9 bases outside the gene matches. The CDR3 consists of 15 residues. Germline CDR1 reads SGHRS; CDR2 reads YFSETQ. CDR3 bases: TGCGCCAGCAGCCTGGCCGGGACAGAAAGAAACACCATATATTTT. Translating gives CASSLAGTERNTIYF.

Concerning this clonotype itself: A much larger clone sits a single nucleotide away, making a read error possible. This chain connects TRBV6-6 to TRBJ1-1; no firm D call. The CDR3 consists of 11 residues. Germline values: CDR1 MNHNY, CDR2 SVGAGI (reference sequence). CDR3 protein: CASRAYTEVFF. The DNA of the CDR3 is TGTGCCAGCAGGGCGTACACTGAAGTTTTCTTT.

The rearrangement uses TRBV6-5 and TRBJ1-6; TRBD1 matches at 7 bases. Per germline, CDR1 MNHEY and CDR2 SVGAGI. After removal of 1 base from V and 7 bases from J, the junction contained 1 base not matched to a gene. The length of the CDR3 is 14 residues. The CDR3 is CASSYLTGNSPLHF. The CDR3 nucleotides read TGTGCCAGCAGTTACTTGACAGGGAATTCACCCCTCCACTTT.